The next 9 T cell receptor beta chains were all read from a single sample in a study of blood T cell repertoires in COVID-19. TCRdb keeps only in-frame clones here, not all; method: immunoSEQ multiplex PCR. Of approximately 480,000 clones listed, 80% to 90% are singletons. Sequenced material: peripheral blood. The receptor set was obtained from a young man with COVID-19, enrolled during active disease.

This clone has a handful of counts. This sequence joins TRBV11-2 and TRBJ2-7; D perhaps matches TRBD2 (5 bases). The V and J ends lost 11 bases and 2 bases respectively, with 16 bases between them. Germline loops: CDR1 SGHAT, CDR2 FQNNGV. The CDR3 is 13 residues long. CDR3 residues: CAAGPRGTYEQYF. The CDR3 DNA is TGTGCCGCCGGGCCCCGGGGAACCTACGAGCAGTACTTC. Looking up the rest from reference TRBV11-2 and TRBJ2-7 gives the full variable domain: EAGVAQSPRYKIIEKRQSVAFWCNPISGHATLYWYQQILGQGPKLLIQFQNNGVVDDSQLPKDRFSAERLKGVDSTLKIQPAKLEDSAVYLCAAGPRGTYEQYFGPGTRLTVT.

This clone has just a few counts. The rearrangement links TRBV9 to TRBJ1-1; possible D gene TRBD1, 5 bases. CDR3 size: 15 residues. Trimming removed 3 bases from V and 0 bases from J, with 12 bases in between. Per germline, CDR1 SGDLS and CDR2 YYNGEE. CDR3 region: CASSGDSSMNTEAFF. The CDR3 nucleotides are TGTGCCAGCAGCGGAGACAGCAGTATGAACACTGAAGCTTTCTTT.

The chain has TRBV7-9 and TRBJ2-5; D might be TRBD1 (6 bases). Germline-derived CDR1 and CDR2 are SEHNR and FQNEAQ (reference sequence). The CDR3 contains 14 residues. V was pared by 2 bases and J by 5 bases, with 12 bases between. This chain's CDR3 is CASSLPGTLETQYF. As DNA, the CDR3 is TGTGCCAGCAGCTTACCAGGGACATTGGAGACCCAGTACTTC.

The chain joins TRBV4-2 to TRBJ2-3, with TRBD2 as a possible D gene (7 bases). The CDR3 is made up of 16 amino acids. V lost 4 bases to trimming and J lost 4 bases, with 18 bases between them. Germline CDR1 is LGHNA and CDR2 is YNFKEQ. CDR3 sequence reads: CASSLSRGGRADTQYF. The CDR3 DNA reads as TGTGCCAGCAGCCTTAGTAGGGGGGGCCGAGCAGATACGCAGTATTTT.

This clone was found once. The chain uses TRBV6-1 and TRBJ2-1; 9 bases match TRBD2. Germline V lookup: CDR1 MNHNS, CDR2 SASEGT. J lost 3 bases, V lost 2 bases, and 5 bases had no gene match. This CDR3 has 16 amino acids. The CDR3 DNA reads TGTGCCAGCAGTGAACAGGGAGCGGGAGGCTACAATGAGCAGTTCTTC. It codes for CASSEQGAGGYNEQFF.

The chain uses TRBV7-6 and TRBJ2-5; 13 nucleotides agree with TRBD2. Per the germline V gene, CDR1 is SGHVS and CDR2 is FNYEAQ. The V gene end was trimmed by 1 base and the J gene end by 3 bases; junction bases not matched to a gene: 8. CDR3 length: 18 residues. CDR3 coding DNA: TGTGCCAGCAGCTTAGTCCCCCCTGGGACTAGCGGGGAAGAGACCCAGTACTTC. Translation: CASSLVPPGTSGEETQYF.

This chain connects TRBV19 to TRBJ1-1; TRBD1 might be the D (5 bases). CDR1 LNHDA and CDR2 SQIVND come from the germline V gene (reference sequence). The CDR3 contains 16 residues. With 0 bases removed from V and 4 bases from J, the gap between germline ends came to 15 bases. The CDR3 sequence: CASSIDRLGGSTEAFF. The CDR3 region has the DNA TGTGCCAGTAGTATAGATCGGCTGGGGGGGAGCACTGAAGCTTTCTTT.

The chain couples TRBV11-2 to TRBJ1-2; D unclear. The germline V gene has CDR1 SGHAT and CDR2 FQNNGV. The CDR3 is 14 residues long. V lost 2 bases and J lost 1, with 8 bases in between. CDR3 loop: CASSLTGNNYGYTF. The DNA for the CDR3 is TGTGCCAGCAGCTTAACGGGTAATAACTATGGCTACACCTTC.

The chain couples TRBV5-1 to TRBJ2-2, with D possibly matching TRBD2 (5 bases). Looked up from germline, CDR1 is SGHRS and CDR2 is YFSETQ. The V end lost 4 bases, the J end lost 3 bases, and 16 bases lay between the germline ends. This CDR3 region has 16 residues. Written as DNA, the CDR3 is TGCGCCAGCAGCCCTCGGACGGACTCCTACACCGGGGAGCTGTTTTTT. Translation gives CASSPRTDSYTGELFF.